This entry is about one T cell receptor (beta chain). Its antigen is not known. This sample is drawn from a study of radiation and T cells in renal cell carcinoma. Study-wide context: Nephrectomy followed 15 Gy stereotactic body radiation by 4 weeks.

Produced via immunoSEQ multiplex PCR; TCRdb's table is partial and in-frame only. The sample yields about 150,000 clones, roughly 87% seen once. Time point: blood 2 weeks post-SBRT. As to treatment: 15 Gy SBRT to primary tumor, nephrectomy 4 weeks later. Blood was sampled at baseline, 2 weeks and 4 weeks after SBRT. Whole-study findings and limits: Top tumor clonotypes rose in blood 2 weeks post-radiation, then contracted. Without pretreatment biopsies, baseline tumor clonotype presence was undetermined.

The CDR3 is 12 residues long. From germline, CDR1 is LGHNT and CDR2 FRNRAP. V was cut by 6 bases and J by 7 bases, with 9 bases left in between. The chain employs TRBV12-5 and TRBJ2-2, with D possibly being TRBD1 (6 bases). The sequenced sample was blood, obtained from a patient whose treatment included radiotherapy and nephrectomy. This receptor was taken from a woman aged 50 to 60 with renal cell carcinoma. For the CDR3, the DNA is TGTGCTAGTGGCTCAGGGGTCGGGGAGCTGTTTTTT. This sequence encodes CASGSGVGELFF.